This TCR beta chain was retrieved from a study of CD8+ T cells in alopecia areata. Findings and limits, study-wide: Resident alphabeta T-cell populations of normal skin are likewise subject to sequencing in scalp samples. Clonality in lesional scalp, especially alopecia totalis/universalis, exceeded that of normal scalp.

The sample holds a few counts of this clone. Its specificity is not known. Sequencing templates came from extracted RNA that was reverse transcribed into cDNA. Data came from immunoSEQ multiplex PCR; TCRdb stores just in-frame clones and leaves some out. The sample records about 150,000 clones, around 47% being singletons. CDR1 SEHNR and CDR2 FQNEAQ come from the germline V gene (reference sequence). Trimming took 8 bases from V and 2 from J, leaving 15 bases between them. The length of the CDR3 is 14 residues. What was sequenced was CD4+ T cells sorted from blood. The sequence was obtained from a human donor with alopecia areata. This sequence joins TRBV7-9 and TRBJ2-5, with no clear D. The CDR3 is CASESSYRQETQYF. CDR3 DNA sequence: TGTGCCAGCGAGAGTAGTTACCGACAAGAGACCCAGTACTTC.